This T cell receptor beta chain was captured by sequencing in a study of T cell responses to AZD1222 COVID-19 vaccine. Using immunoSEQ multiplex PCR, the repertoire was profiled, and TCRdb retains in-frame clones only, with some absent. The repertoire has tens of thousands of clones, 88% of them found once; the top ten carry more than 5%. A note on this clone: The antigen is not known.

Findings and limits, study-wide: Regions 160-218 and 743-854 dominated among vaccine-associated CD4 TCRs spanning spike. It should be noted that donors were predominantly white British and more often female, and clonal diversity was possibly underestimated. Elevations in Spike-specific TCR breadth and depth followed administration of two AZD1222 doses.

There are 13 residues in the CDR3. Per the germline V gene, CDR1 is MNHEY and CDR2 is SVGAGI. Trimming left V 2 bases short and J 6 bases short, with 8 bases between. The sample here was peripheral blood, taken on day 0 of MenACWY control vaccination. The chain employs TRBV6-5 and TRBJ1-5; D is perhaps TRBD1 (5 bases). The receptor was isolated from an adult in good health. CDR3 loop: CASSYAGGQPQHF. The CDR3 DNA reads TGTGCCAGCAGTTACGCCGGGGGTCAGCCCCAGCATTTT.